This T cell receptor beta chain is drawn from a study of T cell repertoires in cytomegalovirus infection. Study in general: The study used recently identified HLA-C-restricted and well-studied HLA-B-restricted CMV epitopes. It was the public TCR beta signatures that indicated both CMV infection and matching HLA type.

Overall study results and limits: Clonotype analysis showed dominance of the ex vivo response by HLA-C-restricted CMV-specific TCR beta clonotypes.

TCRdb redid the calling of the reads with MiXCR, one entry per CDR3 protein. The sample lists some 590,000 distinct CDR3 sequences; 40% were seen once. The CDR3 is made up of 21 amino acids. Germline-derived CDR1 and CDR2 are ENHRY and SYGVKD. Germline trimming cut 3 bases from V and 3 bases from J; bases unmatched to any gene: 21. This clonotype turned up a few times. Its specificity is unknown. The gene calls are TRBV10-3 and TRBJ2-4, with 9 bases fitting TRBD2. The sequences come from cultured PBMCs, collected from culture after CMV antigen stimulation. The sequence came from a human donor in good health (CMV status not recorded). Some clones in this sample may be carry-over from other donors' samples. CDR3 in DNA: TGTGCCATCAGTGACCCCCTTGGGCGGGAGGGCCGCGATAAGGTCAAAAACATTCAGTACTTC. This gives the protein CAISDPLGREGRDKVKNIQYF.